This T cell receptor beta chain was sequenced for a study of T cells expressing NK-cell markers. TCRdb reprocessed the 5' RACE reads; each CDR3 protein has one entry and no DNA is given. This listing includes fewer than 400,000 distinct CDR3 sequences. The receptor's source is a man aged 18-69 years in good health. Sample: blood T cells: a sorted CD56 or NKG2C T cell subset, CD4+ or CD8+ T cells, or bulk PBMC T cells (not recorded which).

This chain's CDR3 is CSASVIRGDYQPQHF. The chain uses TRBV20-1 and TRBJ1-5; the TRBD1 assignment by TCRdb is unverifiable without DNA. The germline V gene has CDR1 DFQATT and CDR2 SNEGSKA (reference sequence). The CDR3 is 15 amino acids.